Following are 3 T cell receptor beta chains from one sample sequenced in a study of T cells after yellow fever vaccination. TCRdb re-derived calls from the 5' RACE reads in MiXCR, one entry per CDR3 protein. The sample lists about 350,000 distinct CDR3 sequences; around 12% were seen once. The specimen was CD4+ T cells sorted from PBMCs, collected 15 days after the yellow fever booster vaccination. The receptor set was obtained from a young man who received the YFV17D yellow fever vaccine.

This rearrangement joins TRBV4-1 to TRBJ1-6; no definite D call. The CDR3 consists of 19 residues. Trimming stripped 1 base from V and 0 bases from J, with 16 bases between. CDR1 is MGHRA and CDR2 is YSYEKL in the germline V gene. CDR3 bases: TGCGCCAGCAGCCAAGGGTTGGTAAGAAGAAGCTCCTATAATTCACCCCTCCACTTT. This sequence encodes CASSQGLVRRSSYNSPLHF.

The gene calls are TRBV6-6 and TRBJ1-3, with TRBD1 identical over 7 bases. The germline CDR1 and CDR2 sequences are MNHNY and SVGAGI (reference sequence). The ends lost 6 bases at V and 3 bases at J; junction bases unmatched: 5. This CDR3 spans 14 amino acids. The CDR3 here is CASSPQGVGNTIYF. As DNA, the CDR3 is TGTGCCAGCAGCCCTCAGGGGGTTGGAAACACCATATATTTT.

V and J are TRBV7-2 and TRBJ1-4, with D perhaps matching TRBD1 (6 bases). Germline V gene lookup returns CDR1 SGHTA and CDR2 FQGNSA. CDR3 length: 14 residues. Trimming cost V 10 bases and J 3 bases, with 15 bases left between them. CDR3 region: CATSGGGPNEKLFF. The CDR3 DNA sequence: TGTGCCACGAGCGGGGGGGGCCCTAATGAAAAACTGTTTTTT. The complete variable domain, with remaining parts taken from reference TRBV7-2 and TRBJ1-4, reads GAGVSQSPSNKVTEKGKDVELRCDPISGHTALYWYRQSLGQGLEFLIYFQGNSAPDKSGLPSDRFSAERTGGSVSTLTIQRTQQEDSAVYLCATSGGGPNEKLFFGSGTQLSVL.